These T cell receptor beta chains were read from a single sample in a study of blood T cell repertoires in COVID-19. The data were produced by immunoSEQ multiplex PCR, yet TCRdb's version contains in-frame clones alone and is incomplete. The sample has approximately 250,000 clones, roughly 90% seen once. Sequencing input: PBMCs or T cells enriched from blood (not recorded which). These receptors were obtained from a woman aged 25 to 39 who had recovered from COVID-19. CDR3s include the opening cysteine and the closing phenylalanine or tryptophan. The D gene is left open where the match is weak. Clone sizes are given selectively: once, few, many, or a class where the clone is expanded.

clone size	V gene	CDR3 length	D gene	J gene	CDR3 protein	CDR3 DNA
NA	TRBV7-9	14	TRBD2	TRBJ2-7	CASSETGLAGEQYF	TGTGCCAGCAGCGAAACCGGACTAGCAGGGGAGCAGTACTTC
NA	TRBV2	14	NA	TRBJ1-5	CASSEANRNQPQHF	TGTGCCAGCAGTGAAGCGAACAGGAATCAGCCCCAGCATTTT
NA	TRBV5-1	15	TRBD1	TRBJ1-2	CASSSLTGKGYGYTF	TGCGCCAGCAGCTCCCTGACAGGGAAAGGCTATGGCTACACCTTC
NA	TRBV11-2	15	NA	TRBJ2-1	CASRPSVGAGNEQFF	TGTGCCAGCAGGCCGAGTGTCGGGGCGGGAAATGAGCAGTTCTTC
once	TRBV12-3/TRBV12-4	12	NA	TRBJ2-3	CASSISTDTQYF	TGTGCCAGCAGCATTAGCACAGATACGCAGTATTTT
NA	TRBV28	16	TRBD1	TRBJ2-2	CASRTQGAENTGELFF	TGTGCCAGCAGGACACAGGGGGCGGAGAACACCGGGGAGCTGTTTTTT
NA	TRBV27	18	TRBD1	TRBJ1-2	CASRGLDRVSLTNYGYTF	TGTGCCAGCAGGGGACTTGACAGGGTGTCCTTAACTAACTATGGCTACACCTTC
NA	TRBV5-1	12	NA	TRBJ1-1	CASRRGVTEAFF	TGCGCCAGCAGACGGGGTGTGACTGAAGCTTTCTTT
NA	TRBV4-1	13	NA	TRBJ1-4	CASMGFWDEKLFF	TGCGCCAGCATGGGCTTTTGGGATGAAAAACTGTTTTTT
NA	TRBV11-2	14	NA	TRBJ1-5	CASSSLDSHQPQHF	TGTGCCAGCAGCTCCCTCGACAGCCATCAGCCCCAGCATTTT
NA	TRBV27	15	TRBD2	TRBJ2-7	CASSLGSGRIYEQYF	TGTGCCAGCAGTCTGGGTAGCGGGAGGATTTACGAGCAGTACTTC
NA	TRBV29-1	14	TRBD1	TRBJ2-3	CSVTGVVMVDTQYF	TGCAGCGTGACAGGGGTAGTGATGGTGGATACGCAGTATTTT
few	TRBV4-1	15	TRBD2	TRBJ2-1	CASSLPVSGRNEQFF	TGCGCCAGCAGCCTGCCTGTTAGCGGGAGGAATGAGCAGTTCTTC
NA	TRBV30	18	TRBD2	TRBJ2-4	CAWSGRGGPEWPKNIQYF	TGTGCCTGGAGTGGTCGGGGGGGGCCAGAGTGGCCAAAGAACATTCAGTACTTC
NA	TRBV5-7	15	NA	TRBJ1-1	CASTQRRALNTEAFF	TGTGCCAGCACCCAACGGAGGGCCTTGAACACTGAAGCTTTCTTT
few	TRBV5-1	14	NA	TRBJ1-1	CASSLTATNTEAFF	TGCGCCAGCAGCTTAACAGCCACGAACACTGAAGCTTTCTTT
NA	TRBV5-4	16	TRBD2	TRBJ2-3	CASSPTSGASTDTQYF	TGTGCCAGCAGCCCAACTAGCGGGGCTAGCACAGATACGCAGTATTTT
NA	TRBV11-1	15	NA	TRBJ2-7	CASSLVTGESYEQYF	TGTGCCAGCAGCTTAGTGACGGGGGAGTCCTACGAGCAGTACTTC
once	TRBV10-1	17	TRBD1	TRBJ1-5	CASSPRRDRVGGQPQHF	TGCGCCAGCAGTCCCCGTCGGGACAGGGTTGGAGGTCAGCCCCAGCATTTT
NA	TRBV28	15	TRBD1	TRBJ1-6	CASSPGTGMNSPLHF	TGTGCCAGCAGTCCTGGGACAGGGATGAATTCACCCCTCCACTTT
NA	TRBV28	13	NA	TRBJ2-7	CASSLLGPYEQYF	TGTGCCAGCAGTTTGTTGGGCCCCTACGAGCAGTACTTC
NA	TRBV11-3	15	TRBD2	TRBJ2-7	CASSLAGTSGYEQYF	TGTGCCAGCAGCTTAGCCGGGACTAGCGGATACGAGCAGTACTTC
few	TRBV11-2	13	NA	TRBJ1-5	CASSLDRGQPQHF	TGTGCCAGCAGCTTAGATCGGGGTCAGCCCCAGCATTTT
NA	TRBV4-1	16	TRBD2	TRBJ2-7	CASSQDKGLAYYEQYF	TGCGCCAGCAGCCAAGATAAGGGACTAGCCTACTACGAGCAGTACTTC
NA	TRBV5-1	16	TRBD2	TRBJ2-5	CASSFVSGGPPETQYF	TGCGCCAGCAGTTTTGTTAGCGGGGGGCCCCCAGAGACCCAGTACTTC
few	TRBV7-2	17	NA	TRBJ1-2	CASSPAVPGLDERGYTF	TGTGCCAGCAGCCCCGCGGTTCCAGGGTTGGACGAACGAGGCTACACCTTC
NA	TRBV16	13	NA	TRBJ1-5	CASSLQGHQPQHF	TGTGCCAGCAGCCTTCAGGGGCATCAGCCCCAGCATTTT
NA	TRBV5-1	12	NA	TRBJ1-1	CASSPDSLEAFF	TGCGCCAGCAGCCCGGACTCCCTTGAAGCTTTCTTT
NA	TRBV5-1	14	TRBD1	TRBJ1-2	CASRMDRSDYGYTF	TGCGCCAGCAGGATGGACAGGAGCGACTATGGCTACACCTTC
once	TRBV5-4	15	NA	TRBJ2-4	CASSSGTLGENIQYF	TGTGCCAGCAGCTCTGGGACTTTGGGGGAAAACATTCAGTACTTC
NA	TRBV6-5	15	NA	TRBJ1-1	CASSSPRTVNTEAFF	TGTGCCAGCAGTTCCCCCCGGACAGTCAACACTGAAGCTTTCTTT
NA	TRBV29-1	16	NA	TRBJ1-1	CSVASGVRGRNTEAFF	TGCAGCGTTGCGTCGGGTGTGCGGGGCAGGAACACTGAAGCTTTCTTT